This T cell receptor beta chain was captured by sequencing in a study of blood T cell repertoires in COVID-19. About the research overall: In each case, the material was cDNA or gDNA derived from T cells, B-cell-depleted T cells, or PBMCs.

Per the original data handling: Amplified reference gene primers provided the basis for estimating nucleated cell counts. Sequenced by immunoSEQ multiplex PCR; TCRdb stores in-frame clones only, minus some. That table is the source of V, J and clone size, and D and trimming were worked out from the DNA. The sample has 63,000 or so clones, roughly 80% seen once. This receptor was taken from a human donor in a cohort sampled during active COVID-19. Source material: peripheral blood.

CDR3: CASSQPYVTSGDDGELFF. The DNA for the CDR3 is TGTGCCAGCAGCCAACCCTATGTGACTAGCGGGGATGACGGGGAGCTGTTTTTT. The chain combines TRBV3-1 (or the pseudogene TRBV3-2) with TRBJ2-2; 11 bases are shared with TRBD2. The CDR3 contains 18 residues. In germline, CDR1 is LGHDT, CDR2 YNNKEL (reference sequence). J was trimmed by 7 bases and V by 2 bases; bases with no gene match: 12.